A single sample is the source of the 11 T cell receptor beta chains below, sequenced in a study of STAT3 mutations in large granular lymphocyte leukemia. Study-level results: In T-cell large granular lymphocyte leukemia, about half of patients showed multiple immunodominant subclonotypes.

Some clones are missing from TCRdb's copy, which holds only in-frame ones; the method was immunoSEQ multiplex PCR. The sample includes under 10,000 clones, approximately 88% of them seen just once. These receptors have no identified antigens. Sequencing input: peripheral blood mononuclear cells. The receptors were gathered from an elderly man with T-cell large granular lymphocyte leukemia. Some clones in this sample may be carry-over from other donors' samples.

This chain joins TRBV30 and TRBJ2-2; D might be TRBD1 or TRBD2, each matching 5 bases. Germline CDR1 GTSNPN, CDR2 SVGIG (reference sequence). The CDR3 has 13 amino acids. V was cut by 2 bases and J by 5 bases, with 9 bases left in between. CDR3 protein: CAWSPGTTGELFF. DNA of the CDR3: TGTGCCTGGAGTCCAGGGACGACCGGGGAGCTGTTTTTT.

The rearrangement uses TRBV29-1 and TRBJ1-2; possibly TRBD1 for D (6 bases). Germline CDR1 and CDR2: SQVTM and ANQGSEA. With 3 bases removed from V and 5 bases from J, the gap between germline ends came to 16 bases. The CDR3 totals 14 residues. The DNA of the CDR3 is TGCAGCGTTGAGGTCCTCGGACAGTCGTATGGCTACACCTTC. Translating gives CSVEVLGQSYGYTF.

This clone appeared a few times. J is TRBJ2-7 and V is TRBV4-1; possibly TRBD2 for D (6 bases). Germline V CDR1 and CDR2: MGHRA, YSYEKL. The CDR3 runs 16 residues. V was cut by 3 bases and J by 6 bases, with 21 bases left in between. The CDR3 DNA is TGCGCCAGCAGCCATCGGCGGGGAAGGCTGTCCGGCGAGCAGTACTTC. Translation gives CASSHRRGRLSGEQYF.

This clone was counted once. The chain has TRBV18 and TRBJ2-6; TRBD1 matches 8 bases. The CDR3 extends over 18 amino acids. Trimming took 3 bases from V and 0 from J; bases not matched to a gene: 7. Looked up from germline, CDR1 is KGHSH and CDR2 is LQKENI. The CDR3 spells CASSPPGQVNSGANVLTF. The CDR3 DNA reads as TGTGCCAGCTCACCCCCGGGACAGGTCAACTCTGGGGCCAACGTCCTGACTTTC.

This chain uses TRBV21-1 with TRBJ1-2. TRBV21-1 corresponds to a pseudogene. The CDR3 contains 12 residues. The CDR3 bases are TGTGCCAGCAGCAGACTCTTCTATGGCTACACCTTC. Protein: CASSRLFYGYTF.

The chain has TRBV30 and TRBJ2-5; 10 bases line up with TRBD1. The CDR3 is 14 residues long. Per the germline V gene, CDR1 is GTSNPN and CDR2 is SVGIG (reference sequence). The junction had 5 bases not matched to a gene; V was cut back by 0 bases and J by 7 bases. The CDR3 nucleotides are TGTGCCTGGAGTGTACAGGGACAGGGGATGACCCAGTACTTC. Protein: CAWSVQGQGMTQYF.

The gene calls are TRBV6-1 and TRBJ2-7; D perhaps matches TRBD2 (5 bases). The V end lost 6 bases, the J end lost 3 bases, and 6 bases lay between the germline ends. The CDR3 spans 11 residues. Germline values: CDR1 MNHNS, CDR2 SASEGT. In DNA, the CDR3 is TGTGCCAGCAGCCGGGGCTACGAGCAGTACTTC. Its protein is CASSRGYEQYF.

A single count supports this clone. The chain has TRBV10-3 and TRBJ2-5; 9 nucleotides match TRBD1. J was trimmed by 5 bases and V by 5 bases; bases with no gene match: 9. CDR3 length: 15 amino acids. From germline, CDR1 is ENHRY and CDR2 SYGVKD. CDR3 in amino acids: CAISSGTGPGETQYF. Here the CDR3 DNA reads TGTGCCATCAGTTCCGGGACAGGGCCCGGGGAGACCCAGTACTTC.

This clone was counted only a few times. This CDR3 reads CASSREGTYEQYF. In DNA, the CDR3 is TGTGCCAGCAGCCGCGAGGGGACCTACGAGCAGTACTTC. The rearrangement uses TRBV7-3 and TRBJ2-7; D is tentatively TRBD1 or TRBD2 (5 bases each). CDR3 length equals 13 residues. Looked up from germline, CDR1 is SGHTA and CDR2 is FQGTGA. V dropped 5 bases and J dropped 2 bases, with 10 bases sitting between them.

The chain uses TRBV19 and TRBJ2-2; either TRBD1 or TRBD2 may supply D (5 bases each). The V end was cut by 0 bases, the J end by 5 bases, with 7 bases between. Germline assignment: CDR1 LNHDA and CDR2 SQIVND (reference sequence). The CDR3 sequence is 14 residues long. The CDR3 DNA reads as TGTGCCAGTAGTATAGAGTGGGGGACCGGGGAGCTGTTTTTT. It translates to CASSIEWGTGELFF.

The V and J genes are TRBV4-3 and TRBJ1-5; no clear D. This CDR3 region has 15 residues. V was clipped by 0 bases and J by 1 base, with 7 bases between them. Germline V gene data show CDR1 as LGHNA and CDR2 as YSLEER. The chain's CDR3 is CASSQEIYSNQPQHF. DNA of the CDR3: TGCGCCAGCAGCCAAGAAATTTACAGCAATCAGCCCCAGCATTTT.